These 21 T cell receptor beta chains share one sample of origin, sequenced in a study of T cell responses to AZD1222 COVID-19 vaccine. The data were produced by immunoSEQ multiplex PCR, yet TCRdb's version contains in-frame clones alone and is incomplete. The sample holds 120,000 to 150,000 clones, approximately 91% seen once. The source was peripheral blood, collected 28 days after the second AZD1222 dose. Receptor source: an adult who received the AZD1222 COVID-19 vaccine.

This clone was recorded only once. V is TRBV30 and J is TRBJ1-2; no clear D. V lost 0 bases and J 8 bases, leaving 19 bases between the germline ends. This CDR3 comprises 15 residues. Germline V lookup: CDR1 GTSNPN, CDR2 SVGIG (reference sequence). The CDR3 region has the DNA TGTGCCTGGAGTGTACTTGCAGACCGCTCGTCGGGCTACACCTTC. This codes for CAWSVLADRSSGYTF.

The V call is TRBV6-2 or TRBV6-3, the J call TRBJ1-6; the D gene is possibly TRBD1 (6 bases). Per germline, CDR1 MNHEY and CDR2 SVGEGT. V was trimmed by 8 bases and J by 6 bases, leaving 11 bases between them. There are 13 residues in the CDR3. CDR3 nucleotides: TGTGCCAGCGGCCGAGGGGGTAATTCACCCCTCCACTTT. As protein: CASGRGGNSPLHF.

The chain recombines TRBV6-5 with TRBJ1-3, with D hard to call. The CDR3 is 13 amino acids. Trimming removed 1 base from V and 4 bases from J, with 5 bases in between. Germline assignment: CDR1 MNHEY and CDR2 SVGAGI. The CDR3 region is CASSYLMGNTIYF. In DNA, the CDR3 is TGTGCCAGCAGTTACTTGATGGGAAACACCATATATTTT.

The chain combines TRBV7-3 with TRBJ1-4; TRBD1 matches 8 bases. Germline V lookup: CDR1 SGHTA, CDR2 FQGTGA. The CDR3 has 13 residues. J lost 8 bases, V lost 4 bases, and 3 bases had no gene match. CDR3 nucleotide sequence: TGTGCCAGCAGCTCGCGACAGGGGGAAAAACTGTTTTTT. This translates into CASSSRQGEKLFF. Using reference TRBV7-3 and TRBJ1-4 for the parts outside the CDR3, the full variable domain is GAGVSQTPSNKVTEKGKYVELRCDPISGHTALYWYRQSLGQGPEFLIYFQGTGAADDSGLPNDRFFAVRPEGSVSTLKIQRTERGDSAVYLCASSSRQGEKLFFGSGTQLSVL.

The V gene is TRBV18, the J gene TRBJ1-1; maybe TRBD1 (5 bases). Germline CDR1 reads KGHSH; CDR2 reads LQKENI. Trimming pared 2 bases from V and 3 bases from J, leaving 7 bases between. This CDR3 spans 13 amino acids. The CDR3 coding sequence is TGTGCCAGCTCACCAGGAGGGGACACTGAAGCTTTCTTT. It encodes CASSPGGDTEAFF. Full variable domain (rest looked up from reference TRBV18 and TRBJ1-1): NAGVMQNPRHLVRRRGQEARLRCSPMKGHSHVYWYRQLPEEGLKFMVYLQKENIIDESGMPKERFSAEFPKEGPSILRIQQVVRGDSAAYFCASSPGGDTEAFFGQGTRLTVV.

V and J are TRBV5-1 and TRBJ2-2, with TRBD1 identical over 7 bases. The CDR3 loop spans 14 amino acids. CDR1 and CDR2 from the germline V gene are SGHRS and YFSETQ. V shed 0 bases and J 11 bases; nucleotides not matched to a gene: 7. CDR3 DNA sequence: TGCGCCAGCAGCTTGGAGTCTCCAGGGGGTGAGCTGTTTTTT. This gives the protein CASSLESPGGELFF.

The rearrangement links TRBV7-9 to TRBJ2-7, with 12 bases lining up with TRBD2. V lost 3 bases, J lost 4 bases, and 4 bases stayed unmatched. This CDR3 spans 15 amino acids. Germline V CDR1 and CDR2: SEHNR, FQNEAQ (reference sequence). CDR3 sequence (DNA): TGTGCCAGCAGCTTTGCCCTAGCGGGAGGGTACGAGCAGTACTTC. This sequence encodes CASSFALAGGYEQYF.

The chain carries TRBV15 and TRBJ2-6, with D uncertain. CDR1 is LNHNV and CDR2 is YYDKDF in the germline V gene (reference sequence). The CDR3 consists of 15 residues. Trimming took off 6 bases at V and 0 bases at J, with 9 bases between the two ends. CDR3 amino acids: CATSPRSSGANVLTF. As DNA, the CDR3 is TGTGCCACCAGTCCCAGATCCTCTGGGGCCAACGTCCTGACTTTC.

The CDR3, as DNA: TGTGCCAGCAGCTCAGGCCCGGGGTCTGGAAACACCATATATTTT. Its protein is CASSSGPGSGNTIYF. The chain uses TRBV7-2 and TRBJ1-3; D not resolved. The CDR3 loop spans 15 amino acids. Germline V gene sequence: CDR1 SGHTA, CDR2 FQGNSA. V dropped 4 bases and J dropped 1 base, with 11 bases sitting between them.

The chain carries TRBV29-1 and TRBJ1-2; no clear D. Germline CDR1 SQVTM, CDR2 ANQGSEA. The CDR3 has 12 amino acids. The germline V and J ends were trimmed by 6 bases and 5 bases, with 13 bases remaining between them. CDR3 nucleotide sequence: TGCAGCGTCCAGACGGCGGGATATGGCTACACCTTC. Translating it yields CSVQTAGYGYTF.

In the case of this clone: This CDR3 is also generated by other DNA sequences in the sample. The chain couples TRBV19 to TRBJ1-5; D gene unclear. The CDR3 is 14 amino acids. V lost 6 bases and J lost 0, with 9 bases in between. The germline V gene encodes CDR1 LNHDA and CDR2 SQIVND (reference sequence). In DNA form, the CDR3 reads TGTGCCAGTAGAGGCGGATATAGCAATCAGCCCCAGCATTTT. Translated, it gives CASRGGYSNQPQHF. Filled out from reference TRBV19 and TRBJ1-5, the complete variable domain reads DGGITQSPKYLFRKEGQNVTLSCEQNLNHDAMYWYRQDPGQGLRLIYYSQIVNDFQKGDIAEGYSVSREKKESFPLTVTSAQKNPTAFYLCASRGGYSNQPQHFGDGTRLSIL.

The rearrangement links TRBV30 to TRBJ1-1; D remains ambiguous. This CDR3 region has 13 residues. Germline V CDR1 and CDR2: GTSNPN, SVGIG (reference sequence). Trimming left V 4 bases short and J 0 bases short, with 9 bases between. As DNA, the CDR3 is TGTGCCTGGAATGAGGCCATGAACACTGAAGCTTTCTTT. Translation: CAWNEAMNTEAFF.

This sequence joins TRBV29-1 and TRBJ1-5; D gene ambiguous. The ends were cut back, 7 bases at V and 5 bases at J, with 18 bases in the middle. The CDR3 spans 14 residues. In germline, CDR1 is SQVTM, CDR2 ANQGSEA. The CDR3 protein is CSARGPGGDQPQHF. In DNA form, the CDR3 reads TGCAGCGCTAGAGGACCCGGTGGTGATCAGCCCCAGCATTTT. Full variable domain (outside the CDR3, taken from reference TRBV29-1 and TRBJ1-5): SAVISQKPSRDICQRGTSLTIQCQVDSQVTMMFWYRQQPGQSLTLIATANQGSEATYESGFVIDKFPISRPNLTFSTLTVSNMSPEDSSIYLCSARGPGGDQPQHFGDGTRLSIL.

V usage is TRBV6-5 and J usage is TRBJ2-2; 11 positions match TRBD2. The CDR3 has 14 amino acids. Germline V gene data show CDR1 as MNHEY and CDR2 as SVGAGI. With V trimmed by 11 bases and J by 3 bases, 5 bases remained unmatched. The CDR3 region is CAGGTSGHTGELFF. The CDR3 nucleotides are TGTGCCGGGGGGACTAGCGGACACACCGGGGAGCTGTTTTTT.

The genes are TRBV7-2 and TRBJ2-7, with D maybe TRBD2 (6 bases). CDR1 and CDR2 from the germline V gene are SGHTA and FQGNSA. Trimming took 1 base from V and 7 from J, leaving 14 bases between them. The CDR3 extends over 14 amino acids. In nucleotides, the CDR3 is TGTGCCAGCAGCTTAGGGGCGGGGCCCAGGGAGCAGTACTTC. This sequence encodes CASSLGAGPREQYF.

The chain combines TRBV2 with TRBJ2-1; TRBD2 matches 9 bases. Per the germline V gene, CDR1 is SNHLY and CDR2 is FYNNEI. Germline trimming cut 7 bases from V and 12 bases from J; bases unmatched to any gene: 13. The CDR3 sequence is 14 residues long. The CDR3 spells CASTGLAGRRRQFF. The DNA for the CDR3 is TGTGCCAGCACTGGTCTAGCGGGGCGACGGCGGCAGTTCTTC.

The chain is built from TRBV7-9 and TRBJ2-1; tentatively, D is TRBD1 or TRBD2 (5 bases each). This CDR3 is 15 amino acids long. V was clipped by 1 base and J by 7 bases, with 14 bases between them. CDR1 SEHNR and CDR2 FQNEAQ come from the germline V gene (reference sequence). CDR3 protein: CASSLVGTWGNEQFF. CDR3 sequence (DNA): TGTGCCAGCAGCTTAGTGGGGACGTGGGGGAATGAGCAGTTCTTC. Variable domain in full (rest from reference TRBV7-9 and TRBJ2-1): DTGVSQNPRHKITKRGQNVTFRCDPISEHNRLYWYRQTLGQGPEFLTYFQNEAQLEKSRLLSDRFSAERPKGSFSTLEIQRTEQGDSAMYLCASSLVGTWGNEQFFGPGTRLTVL.

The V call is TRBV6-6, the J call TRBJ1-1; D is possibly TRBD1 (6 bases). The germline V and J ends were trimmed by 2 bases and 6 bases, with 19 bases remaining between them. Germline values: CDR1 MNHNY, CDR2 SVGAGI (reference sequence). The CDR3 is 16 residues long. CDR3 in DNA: TGTGCCAGCAGTTACCCCTTAGGGGGGGAAAGGGCTGAAGCTTTCTTT. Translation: CASSYPLGGERAEAFF.

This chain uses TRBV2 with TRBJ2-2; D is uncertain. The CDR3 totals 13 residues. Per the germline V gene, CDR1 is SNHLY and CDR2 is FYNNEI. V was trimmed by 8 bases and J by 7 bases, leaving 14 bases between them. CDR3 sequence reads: CASQVGNRGELFF. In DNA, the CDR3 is TGTGCCAGCCAGGTGGGAAATCGCGGGGAGCTGTTTTTT.

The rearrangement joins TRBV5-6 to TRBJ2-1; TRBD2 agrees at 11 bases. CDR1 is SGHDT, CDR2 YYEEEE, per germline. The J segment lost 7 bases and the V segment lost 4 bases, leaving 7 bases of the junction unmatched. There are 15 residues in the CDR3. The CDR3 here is CASSPLAGGVNEQFF. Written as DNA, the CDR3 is TGTGCCAGCAGCCCATTAGCGGGAGGGGTGAATGAGCAGTTCTTC.

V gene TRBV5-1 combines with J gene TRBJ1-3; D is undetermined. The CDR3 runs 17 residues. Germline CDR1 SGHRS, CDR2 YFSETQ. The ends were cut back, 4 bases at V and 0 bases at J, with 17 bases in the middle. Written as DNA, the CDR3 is TGCGCCAGCAGCCCTCTTCCTATTCAACGCTCTGGAAACACCATATATTTT. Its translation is CASSPLPIQRSGNTIYF.